The 25 T cell receptor beta chains presented below share a single source sample, sequenced in a study of cytomegalovirus exposure and HLA in healthy donors (dated by TCRdb to 2015 to 2018). The library was obtained by the immunoSEQ multiplex PCR assay. For the multiplex PCR, a mixture combining 60 forward primers for TCR Vbeta segments and 13 reverse primers for TCR Jbeta segments was used. In its TCRdb copy, this immuneACCESS table keeps in-frame sequences only and misses some clones. Where compared with another copy, unresolved V genes explain less than half of these, and the others have no known cause. The sample yields more than 130,000 clones; roughly three quarters were counted once. The ten largest make up under 4.5% of the sample. Sequenced input: PBMCs. The source is a man between 18 and 29 years old in good health and CMV-seronegative.

J is TRBJ2-7 and V is TRBV27; D might be TRBD2 (6 bases). Germline CDR1 MNHEY, CDR2 SMNVEV (reference sequence). The CDR3 loop spans 13 amino acids. V was pared by 3 bases and J by 5 bases, with 11 bases between. This chain's CDR3 is CASSFNGGHEQYF. Written as DNA, the CDR3 is TGTGCCAGCAGTTTCAATGGAGGGCACGAGCAGTACTTC.

This chain uses TRBV19 with TRBJ1-2; D is perhaps TRBD1 (5 bases). The CDR3 length is 14 residues. CDR1 LNHDA and CDR2 SQIVND come from the germline V gene (reference sequence). Deletions cut 3 bases from V and 2 bases from J, with 10 bases between. CDR3 coding DNA: TGTGCCAGTAGTATGTCAGGGCACAACTATGGCTACACCTTC. It translates to CASSMSGHNYGYTF.

CDR3: CASSPAAETTYEQYF. The CDR3 bases are TGTGCCAGTAGTCCAGCAGCGGAGACAACCTACGAGCAGTACTTC. The chain couples TRBV19 to TRBJ2-7; D may be TRBD2 (5 bases). There are 15 residues in the CDR3. Germline lookup yields CDR1 LNHDA and CDR2 SQIVND (reference sequence). The ends were cut back, 5 bases at V and 2 bases at J, with 16 bases in the middle.

The chain has TRBV4-1 and TRBJ2-7; TRBD1 matches at 7 bases. CDR3 length equals 16 residues. Germline V gene sequence: CDR1 MGHRA, CDR2 YSYEKL. The trim removed 3 bases at V and 1 base at J, leaving 9 bases unmatched. The CDR3 loop is CASSQAHGTVSYEQYF. Written as DNA, the CDR3 is TGCGCCAGCAGCCAGGCTCACGGGACAGTTTCCTACGAGCAGTACTTC.

This clone was recorded once. This rearrangement joins TRBV6-5 to TRBJ1-6, with 8 bases matching TRBD1. Germline CDR1 and CDR2: MNHEY and SVGAGI. The V gene end was trimmed by 5 bases and the J gene end by 10 bases; junction bases not matched to a gene: 4. The CDR3 loop spans 13 amino acids. CDR3 bases: TGTGCCAGCAGTACGGACAGGGCATCACCCCTCCACTTT. Translating it yields CASSTDRASPLHF.

The V gene is TRBV7-9, the J gene TRBJ1-2, with a tentative D call TRBD1 (5 bases). The CDR3 covers 16 residues. Germline CDR1 reads SEHNR; CDR2 reads FQNEAQ (reference sequence). Trimming removed 7 bases at V and 8 bases at J, with 26 bases between. CDR3 residues: CASNSGTARALWGYTF. CDR3 coding DNA: TGTGCCAGCAACTCCGGAACGGCCAGGGCCCTTTGGGGCTACACCTTC.

The gene calls are TRBV10-1 and TRBJ2-7; a weak D match, TRBD2 (5 bases). The germline CDR1 and CDR2 sequences are WNHNN and SYGVQD (reference sequence). The CDR3 spans 15 residues. The ends were cut back, 0 bases at V and 3 bases at J, with 12 bases in the middle. The CDR3 bases are TGCGCCAGCAGTGAGTCGGGGAGACTAAACTACGAGCAGTACTTC. This encodes CASSESGRLNYEQYF.

The V and J genes are TRBV4-1 and TRBJ1-2; D gene ambiguous. CDR3 length: 21 amino acids. V was cut by 0 bases and J by 6 bases, with 32 bases left in between. Germline lookup yields CDR1 MGHRA and CDR2 YSYEKL. In DNA form, the CDR3 reads TGCGCCAGCAGCCAAGATCCACCGGGGATCATGGCCTCAAAACTAAGGAATGGCTACACCTTC. This encodes CASSQDPPGIMASKLRNGYTF.

This rearrangement joins TRBV5-1 to TRBJ1-2; D may be TRBD1 (5 bases). V was pared by 1 base and J by 2 bases, with 12 bases between. Germline values: CDR1 SGHRS, CDR2 YFSETQ. This CDR3 is built from 15 residues. CDR3 coding DNA: TGCGCCAGCAGCTTGACTGATGGGGGGAACTATGGCTACACCTTC. Translation gives CASSLTDGGNYGYTF.

This chain connects TRBV18 to TRBJ1-5; no firm D call. V lost 2 bases and J lost 2, with 7 bases in between. The germline V gene encodes CDR1 KGHSH and CDR2 LQKENI. This CDR3 region has 14 residues. CDR3 sequence: CASSPTGGNQPQHF. CDR3 DNA sequence: TGTGCCAGCTCACCAACGGGAGGCAATCAGCCCCAGCATTTT.

The chain couples TRBV5-1 to TRBJ1-4, with D hard to call. Trimming took 0 bases from V and 5 from J, leaving 8 bases between them. Germline V gene data show CDR1 as SGHRS and CDR2 as YFSETQ. This CDR3 is 14 amino acids long. The CDR3 DNA reads as TGCGCCAGCAGCTTGGCGGGGTGGAATGAAAAACTGTTTTTT. This encodes CASSLAGWNEKLFF.

The V gene is TRBV5-1, the J gene TRBJ1-1, with D possibly TRBD1 on 5 matching bases. V was trimmed by 0 bases and J by 7 bases, leaving 16 bases between them. This CDR3 region has 15 residues. The germline gives CDR1 SGHRS, CDR2 YFSETQ. The CDR3 reads CASSLDARVKNEAFF. The CDR3 nucleotides are TGCGCCAGCAGCTTGGACGCCAGGGTGAAGAATGAAGCTTTCTTT.

The rearrangement uses TRBV10-3 and TRBJ1-5, with D unclear. The germline V and J ends were trimmed by 0 bases and 0 bases, with 3 bases remaining between them. The germline CDR1 and CDR2 sequences are ENHRY and SYGVKD. The CDR3 sequence is 14 residues long. CDR3 sequence reads: CAISESSSNQPQHF. In nucleotides, the CDR3 is TGTGCCATCAGTGAGTCGAGTAGCAATCAGCCCCAGCATTTT.

The chain is built from TRBV27 and TRBJ2-5; 8 bases match TRBD1. V dropped 9 bases and J dropped 5; count of bases not matched to a gene: 5. Germline CDR1 MNHEY, CDR2 SMNVEV (reference sequence). The CDR3 is 12 residues long. The CDR3 DNA is TGTGCCAGTCGGACAGGGCGGGAGACCCAGTACTTC. It is translated as CASRTGRETQYF.

CDR3 sequence reads: CASRPAHGGSPYEQYF. CDR3 nucleotides: TGTGCCAGCAGACCCGCCCACGGGGGGTCCCCCTACGAGCAGTACTTC. This chain connects TRBV28 to TRBJ2-7, with 7 bases that match TRBD2. Looked up from germline, CDR1 is MDHEN and CDR2 is SYDVKM. V trimming: 6 bases; J trimming: 2 bases; junction bases outside the gene matches: 13. The CDR3 consists of 16 residues.

The rearrangement links TRBV27 to TRBJ2-3; a weak D match, TRBD1 (6 bases). Germline-derived CDR1 and CDR2 are MNHEY and SMNVEV (reference sequence). CDR3 length: 15 amino acids. Trimming removed 7 bases at V and 2 bases at J, with 16 bases between. This chain's CDR3 is CASTHRVGLTDTQYF. The DNA of the CDR3 is TGTGCCAGCACCCACAGGGTTGGGCTCACAGATACGCAGTATTTT.

This clone was counted once. This chain joins TRBV6-4 and TRBJ2-2; no clear D gene. Germline lookup yields CDR1 MRHNA and CDR2 SNTAGT. The CDR3 covers 14 residues. Trimming removed 4 bases at V and 3 bases at J, with 9 bases between. DNA for the CDR3: TGTGCCAGCAGTGGTGGGCCAGACACCGGGGAGCTGTTTTTT. This translates into CASSGGPDTGELFF.

The rearrangement links TRBV6-5 to TRBJ2-3; TRBD2 agrees at 12 bases. The CDR3 runs 14 residues. Trimming at V came to 0 bases and at J to 14 bases, leaving 6 bases not matched to a gene. Germline V gene data show CDR1 as MNHEY and CDR2 as SVGAGI. The CDR3 spells CASSYSRTSGARYF. The DNA of the CDR3 is TGTGCCAGCAGTTACTCGAGGACTAGCGGGGCCCGGTATTTT.

This rearrangement joins TRBV18 to TRBJ1-1, with a possible D match to TRBD1 (6 bases). Between the trimmed V and J ends, which lost 3 bases and 0 bases, there was a span of 8 bases. The germline V gene encodes CDR1 KGHSH and CDR2 LQKENI. The CDR3 is 14 residues long. In DNA form, the CDR3 reads TGTGCCAGCTCACCCAACAGGGTGAACACTGAAGCTTTCTTT. Protein product: CASSPNRVNTEAFF.

The chain joins TRBV14 to TRBJ2-1; unclear D gene. V gave up 0 bases and J gave up 4 bases, with 10 bases separating them. Germline V gives CDR1 SGHDN, CDR2 FVKESK. The CDR3 has 15 amino acids. The CDR3 DNA reads TGTGCCAGCAGCCAAGATGAGGAAAGGTACAATGAGCAGTTCTTC. The encoded protein is CASSQDEERYNEQFF.

The V gene is TRBV27, the J gene TRBJ2-5; the D gene is possibly TRBD1 (6 bases). Germline CDR1 reads MNHEY; CDR2 reads SMNVEV (reference sequence). V lost 1 base and J 11 bases, leaving 20 bases between the germline ends. This CDR3 region has 15 residues. The CDR3 bases are TGTGCCAGCAGTTTATTTTCGGCGAGGAAGGGGGAGCAGTACTTC. Its translation is CASSLFSARKGEQYF.

The rearrangement joins TRBV9 to TRBJ2-7; D is possibly TRBD2 (5 bases). Per germline, CDR1 SGDLS and CDR2 YYNGEE. Trimming removed 0 bases at V and 6 bases at J, with 13 bases between. The CDR3 loop spans 14 amino acids. In nucleotides, the CDR3 is TGTGCCAGCAGCGTAGCCCCTTCGGGGAGCGAGCAGTACTTC. Translating gives CASSVAPSGSEQYF.

The rearrangement joins TRBV15 to TRBJ1-2, with 7 bases identical to TRBD1. V gave up 2 bases and J gave up 3 bases; unmatched junction bases: 6. This CDR3 is built from 15 residues. Looked up from germline, CDR1 is LNHNV and CDR2 is YYDKDF (reference sequence). The CDR3 DNA reads TGTGCCACCAGCAGACGTCCCCAGGGGGACTATGGCTACACCTTC. Its translation: CATSRRPQGDYGYTF.

With regard to this clone: A read error may produce the germline difference seen at one junction end. The genes are TRBV7-9 and TRBJ2-5; D is perhaps TRBD1 (7 bases). This CDR3 is 17 amino acids long. Looked up from germline, CDR1 is SEHNR and CDR2 is FQNEAQ (reference sequence). The CDR3 loop reads CASSLALTPTGRETQYF. The CDR3 DNA is TGTGCCAGCAGCCTAGCGCTGACCCCGACAGGGAGAGAGACCCAGTACTTC.

In its sample, this clone was seen a few times. This chain uses TRBV27 with TRBJ1-1, with D perhaps TRBD1 (5 bases). Germline CDR1 is MNHEY and CDR2 is SMNVEV (reference sequence). The CDR3 has 13 amino acids. Trimming took 7 bases from V and 11 from J, leaving 20 bases between them. This CDR3 reads CASMIGTAGKAFF. The CDR3 DNA is TGTGCCAGCATGATTGGGACGGCGGGGAAGGCTTTCTTT.